Here is one T cell receptor (beta chain) with its context. Sequencing was performed with immunoSEQ multiplex PCR; in TCRdb, only in-frame clones are kept and a portion is missing. The sample records just over 80,000 clones, more than 80% being singletons. This specimen belongs to a study of T cell responses to AZD1222 COVID-19 vaccine. This CDR3 contains 14 residues. Germline CDR1 reads MNHEY; CDR2 reads SVGEGT. V shed 5 bases, J shed 1 base, and the junction held 4 bases outside the gene matches. The V call is TRBV6-2 or TRBV6-3, the J call TRBJ1-1, with 7 bases identical to TRBD1. The clonotype originates from an adult in good health. The sequences come from peripheral blood, collected on day 0 of AZD1222 vaccination. As DNA, the CDR3 is TGTGCCAGCAGTGCCCGACAGGGGAACACTGAAGCTTTCTTT. Amino acids: CASSARQGNTEAFF.